The source of this T cell receptor (beta chain) is a study of OX40 agonist ivuxolimab in advanced cancers. Background on the study: People who had prior anti-PD-1, anti-PD-L1 or anti-CTLA-4 therapy could take part, and around 40% had some. Study outcomes and limitations: Averaged across samples, CD8+ T cells carried more expanded clones than CD4+ did.

It was autoimmune disease history or systemic immunosuppression that excluded patients. As concerns this clone: The antigen is undetermined.

Data came from immunoSEQ multiplex PCR; TCRdb stores just in-frame clones and leaves some out. The profile shows about 98,000 clones, 85% to 95% of them singletons. This CDR3 spans 15 amino acids. Germline values: CDR1 SGHNT, CDR2 YENEEA. Trimming pared 1 base from V and 1 base from J, leaving 10 bases between. This TCR derives from an adult with an advanced solid tumor such as melanoma, head and neck, liver or kidney cancer. The material sequenced was CD4+ or CD8+ T cells sorted from blood, taken in a trial of the OX40 agonist ivuxolimab. V and J are TRBV11-3 and TRBJ2-5; perhaps D is TRBD1 or TRBD2 (6 bases each). The CDR3 bases are TGTGCCAGCAGCTTAGGACGGGGGCCCCAAGAGACCCAGTACTTC. This translates into CASSLGRGPQETQYF. Full variable domain (rest looked up from reference TRBV11-3 and TRBJ2-5): EAGVVQSPRYKIIEKKQPVAFWCNPISGHNTLYWYLQNLGQGPELLIRYENEEAVDDSQLPKDRFSAERLKGVDSTLKIQPAELGDSAVYLCASSLGRGPQETQYFGPGTRLLVL.